This T cell receptor beta chain originates from a study of cytomegalovirus exposure and HLA in healthy donors listed by TCRdb under 2017. With respect to the entire study: An earlier analysis of roughly 610 of the donors reported roughly 300 Gb of sequence data and some 110 million unique TCR beta sequences obtained from about 179 million T cells. Approximately 330 gigabases of sequencing data and tens of millions of unique TCR sequences made up an early release that covered approximately 700 HLA-typed donors. The genetic ancestry cluster associated with self-reported Caucasian donors included about 84% of the 398 genotyped donors. The study aimed to test whether signatures of past pathogen exposure could be identified by cataloging public T cell receptors. The study profiled the T cell repertoires of 500 to 800 subjects by immunosequencing and related them to cytomegalovirus serostatus. A separate validation cohort of 100 to 150 different subjects was used in addition to the 666-subject first cohort. To predict cytomegalovirus infection status, the study combined high-throughput TCR immunosequencing, statistical association of individual TCRs with disease status, and machine learning. A later analysis re-examined previously published TCR beta repertoires from about 700 donors and added high-resolution HLA genotyping to investigate patterns of TCR occurrence. The later analysis used no new phenotypic data to find candidate immune exposures, relying instead on TCR beta sequences and their occurrence across donors. In an earlier analysis of 500 to 650 of the donors, high-throughput TCR beta sequencing was used to judge whether each TCR beta V gene segment behaved as functional or pseudogenic. Donor age, sex, ethnicity and CMV serostatus were compiled together with the repertoire data. Genome-wide SNP genotypes for about 60% of the roughly 670 donors were used in a later genetic analysis, which treated that subset as a discovery cohort. Every repertoire in the discovery cohort had been generated on one and the same sequencing platform. Both class I and class II loci were covered by HLA typing, at four-digit resolution. The number of donors typed differed by locus, with roughly 629-640 for A, B, C, DRB1 and DQB1, around 500 for DQA1, approximately 570 for DPA1, and under 490 for DPB1. Roughly 5 DR-DQ haplotypes were handled as single units for association and clustering because linkage in the cohort was strong. Among 398 genotyped donors of the cohort, an average of around 250,000 unique TCR beta nucleotide sequences was sequenced per donor, of which roughly 17% were non-productive.

Study-wide conclusions, independent of this receptor: A later analysis found that TCR association rates varied across HLA loci, with DRB1 alleles showing the most associated TCRs and HLA-C alleles the fewest. In a later analysis, most CMV-associated TCR beta chains were found to appear HLA-restricted, with HLA associations seemingly driven largely by CMV exposure. In an earlier analysis of 500 to 650 of the donors, most TCR beta V segments appeared in productive rearrangements about 90% or about 30% of the time, broadly matching IMGT annotations. In this cohort, only TCR beta chains were sequenced, and detectable features were limited by the absence of alpha or paired-chain data. In the study, some 180 TCR beta chains were listed as associated with cytomegalovirus. In a later analysis, 16,951 TCR beta sequences were associated with specific HLA alleles at a false discovery rate of 0.05. Presence/absence analyses assumed roughly uniform sequencing depth across donors, an assumption that may not hold. The earlier analysis of some 540 of the donors excluded some 15 rarely observed V segments, including chromosome 9 orphons, because counts were too low. The classifier was reported to diagnose cytomegalovirus status with high specificity and sensitivity in both the original cohort and the validation cohort. The authors suggested that the approach could potentially be generalized to other disease states and immunological phenotypes. Because the 87-base-pair reads could not distinguish some IMGT-functional V segments, including TRBV6-2 and TRBV6-3, those segments were excluded. A cluster of highly shared sequence variants was judged likely to be a technical artifact of the sequencing pipeline. In a later analysis, HLA-associated TCR beta chains were found to be more clonally expanded and to have lower generation probabilities than equally common non-associated chains. Most TCR sequences were seen in very few donors, while some public TCRs were found in many individuals. In a later analysis, several top co-occurrence clusters were reported to appear linked to parvovirus B19, influenza, CMV and Epstein-Barr virus. Compared with the 666-donor mean, donors in an Asian-associated ancestry cluster had fewer N-insertions in productive TCRs, according to a later genetic analysis. In a later genetic analysis, a missense DCLRE1C variant was associated with V-gene and J-gene trimming of TCR beta chains, and the association was replicated in an independent cohort. Linkage disequilibrium might explain the correlated functional status among segregating V segments, but an unknown experimental factor could not be ruled out. Because HLA typing was unavailable for some donors at each locus, only the typed subset was used in association tests. CMV serostatus was the only immune exposure information available for the cohort. A further reported finding was that TCR beta sequences accurately predicted the HLA-A and HLA-B alleles for most subjects in the first cohort. When HLA alleles, especially DR and DQ, strongly co-occurred, TCR associations were difficult to assign to individual alleles. In vitro tests confirmed that a few of the cytomegalovirus-associated TCR beta chains recognize cytomegalovirus antigens.

Library preparation used the immunoSEQ multiplex PCR assay. For the multiplex PCR, a mixture combining 60 forward primers for TCR Vbeta segments and 13 reverse primers for TCR Jbeta segments was used. The CDR3 region of rearranged TCR beta genes was amplified from genomic DNA by a multiplex PCR assay. On the Illumina HiSeq System, the amplified TCR beta libraries were sequenced as 87-base-pair reads. The original pipeline was this. A later analysis counted about 80 million unique TCR beta chains across the 650 to 800 repertoires, and 10 million to 12 million of these chains were shared by at least two donors. To remove PCR and sequencing errors, raw reads were error-corrected and collapsed into unique sequences using a nearest-neighbor algorithm that merged closely related sequences. V, D and J gene segments were assigned by aligning CDR3 sequences to IMGT reference sequences. Each retained sequence needed at least a six-nucleotide match to both a V gene segment and a J gene segment. A rearrangement was called productive if the CDR3 had no stop codons and remained in frame with V and J, and every other rearrangement was called non-productive. Following IMGT convention, CDR3 was defined as the stretch from the second conserved V-encoded cysteine to the conserved J-encoded phenylalanine. Sequences without an unambiguous match to a single V gene segment were excluded from the earlier analysis of about 640 of the donors. An earlier analysis of several hundred of the donors called V segments functional above 56.7% productive rearrangements and segregating when the between-donor standard deviation exceeded 5%. A statistical classification framework was built for diagnosing cytomegalovirus status from the catalog of TCR beta chain sequences. In a later analysis, TCR nucleotide sequences were compared against IMGT/GENE-DB human TR gene sequences so that V and J genes could be assigned. Using the TCRdist pipeline, a later analysis assigned CDR3 sequences along with most-parsimonious VDJ recombination scenarios. In a later analysis, each TCR beta chain was defined by its CDR3 amino acid sequence together with its V-gene family, and reads without a unique V-gene family were excluded. In a later analysis, a few hundred highly shared, low-generation-probability nucleotide sequences were removed to address suspected cross-contamination and a sequencing artifact. In a later analysis, a clonal expansion index was calculated for each public chain from normalized within-repertoire ranks of inferred template counts. In a later analysis, generation probabilities were computed using a VDJ recombination model fitted to out-of-frame rearrangements, and the results were checked against IGoR. A later analysis scored TCR-TCR, TCR-HLA and TCR-CMV co-occurrence with hypergeometric tests, applying a repertoire-size bias correction to TCR pairs. To estimate false discovery rates, a later analysis permuted the HLA or CMV assignments 20 times. In a later analysis, co-occurring TCRs were grouped using DBSCAN, and TCRdist sequence similarity was added for clustering within HLA-allele-positive subsets. For co-occurrence clustering, repertoires with fewer than 30,000 or more than 120,000 public chains were excluded, along with roughly 5 repertoires with anomalous nucleotide sharing. TCRdb stores this immuneACCESS table with in-frame sequences only. Part of the clones is absent; in the studies checked, under half of the shortfall reflects unresolved V genes, and no reason is known for the rest. The V and J calls and the clone size are those of that table, but D and trimming were determined from the DNA. The sample contains tens of thousands of clones, around 83% of them found a single time. 1.6% of the sample is taken by the ten largest.

The CDR3 has 13 amino acids, counting the end cysteine and phenylalanine. Only the CDR3 region is kept as DNA, spanning 39 bases read in frame from base 1. CDR1 SQVTM and CDR2 ANQGSEA are derived from the germline V gene. V lost 2 bases and J lost 14 bases, and the count of bases not matched to a germline gene is 8. Turning to this clone: Its antigen remains unidentified. Base quality data are lacking; no much larger clone is found one base away.

In total, 666 healthy bone marrow donors made up the cohort. At the time of sampling, every cohort member was nominally healthy, though immune exposures that went unrecorded were likely present. Of the roughly 670 cohort members, around 310 had a positive CMV serostatus and about 350 had a negative one, while no CMV serostatus was recorded for the donor. A peripheral blood sample was collected from each donor, and TCR beta sequencing was performed on peripheral blood mononuclear cells. Genomic DNA was extracted from the blood cell samples with the Qiagen DNeasy Blood Extraction Kit. The TCR sequence derives from a human donor in good health. The chain is encoded by TRBV29-1 joined to TRBJ2-2; TRBD2 lines up with 10 middle nucleotides. The sample taken for sequencing was PBMCs. CDR3 reads: CSVERTSGGFLFF. In nucleotide form, the sequence is TGCAGCGTTGAACGGACTAGCGGAGGTTTTCTGTTTTTT.